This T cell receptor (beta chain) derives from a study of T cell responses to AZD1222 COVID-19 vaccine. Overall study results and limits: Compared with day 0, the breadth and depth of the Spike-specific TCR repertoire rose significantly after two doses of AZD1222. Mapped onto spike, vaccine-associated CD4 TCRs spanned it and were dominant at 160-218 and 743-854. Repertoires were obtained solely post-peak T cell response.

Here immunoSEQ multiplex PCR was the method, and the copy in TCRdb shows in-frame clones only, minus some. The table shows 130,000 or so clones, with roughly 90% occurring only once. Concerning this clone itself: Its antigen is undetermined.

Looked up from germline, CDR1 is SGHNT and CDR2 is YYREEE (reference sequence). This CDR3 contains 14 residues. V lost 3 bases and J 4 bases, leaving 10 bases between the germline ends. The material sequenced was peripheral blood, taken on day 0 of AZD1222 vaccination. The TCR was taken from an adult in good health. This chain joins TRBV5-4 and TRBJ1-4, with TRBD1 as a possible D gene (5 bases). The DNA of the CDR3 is TGTGCCAGCAGCTGGGACGGCTATAATGAAAAACTGTTTTTT. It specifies CASSWDGYNEKLFF.